This T cell receptor beta chain derives from a study of cytomegalovirus exposure and HLA in healthy donors. In this sample, this clone turned up a few times. PCR involved 60 Vbeta and 13 Jbeta primers. Method: immunoSEQ multiplex PCR; TCRdb's copy keeps in-frame clones and lacks some. The table shows 120,000 or so clones, with around 70% occurring only once. V dropped 3 bases and J dropped 3 bases, with 20 bases sitting between them. Per germline, CDR1 MNHEY and CDR2 SMNVEV (reference sequence). The CDR3 consists of 18 residues. The rearrangement links TRBV27 to TRBJ2-2; D is undetermined. The origin of this receptor is a man aged 25 to 45 in good health and CMV-seropositive. What was sequenced was PBMCs. CDR3 DNA sequence: TGTGCCAGCAGTTTCTCTAATAATGTCGCGAGCCACACCGGGGAGCTGTTTTTT. Encoded protein: CASSFSNNVASHTGELFF.